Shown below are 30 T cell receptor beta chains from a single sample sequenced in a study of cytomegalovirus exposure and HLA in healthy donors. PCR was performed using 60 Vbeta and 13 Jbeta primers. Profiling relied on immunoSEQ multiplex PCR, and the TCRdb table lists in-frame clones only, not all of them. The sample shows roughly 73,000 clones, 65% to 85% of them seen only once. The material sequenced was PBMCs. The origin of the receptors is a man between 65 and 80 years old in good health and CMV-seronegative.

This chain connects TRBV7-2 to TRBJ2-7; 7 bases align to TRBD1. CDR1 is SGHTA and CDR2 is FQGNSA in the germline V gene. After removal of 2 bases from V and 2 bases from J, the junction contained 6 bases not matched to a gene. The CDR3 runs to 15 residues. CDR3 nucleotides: TGTGCCAGCAGCTTATTCTGGGACAGCGCCTACGAGCAGTACTTC. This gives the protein CASSLFWDSAYEQYF.

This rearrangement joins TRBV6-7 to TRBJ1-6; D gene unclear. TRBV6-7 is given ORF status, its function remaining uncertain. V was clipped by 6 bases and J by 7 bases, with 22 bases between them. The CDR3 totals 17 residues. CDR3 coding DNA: TGTGCCAGCAGCCCACTCGACCGGGCGGGCAGAAATTCACCCCTCCACTTT. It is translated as CASSPLDRAGRNSPLHF.

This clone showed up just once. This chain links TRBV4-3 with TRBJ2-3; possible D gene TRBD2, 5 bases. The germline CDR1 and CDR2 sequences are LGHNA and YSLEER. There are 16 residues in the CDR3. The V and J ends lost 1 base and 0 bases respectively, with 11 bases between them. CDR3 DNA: TGCGCCAGCAGCCAAGTCACGGGAATTAGCACAGATACGCAGTATTTT. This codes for CASSQVTGISTDTQYF.

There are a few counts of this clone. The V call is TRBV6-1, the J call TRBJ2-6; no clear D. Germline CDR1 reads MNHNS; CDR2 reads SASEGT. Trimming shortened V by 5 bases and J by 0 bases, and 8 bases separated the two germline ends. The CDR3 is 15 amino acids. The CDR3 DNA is TGTGCCAGCAGTTCCCGGAGCTCTGGGGCCAACGTCCTGACTTTC. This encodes CASSSRSSGANVLTF.

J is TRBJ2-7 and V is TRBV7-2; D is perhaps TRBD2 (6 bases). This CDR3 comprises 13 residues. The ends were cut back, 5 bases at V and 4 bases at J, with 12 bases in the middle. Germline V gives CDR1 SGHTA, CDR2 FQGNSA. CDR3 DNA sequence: TGTGCCAGCAGCCCGGGACGGGGGTACGAGCAGTACTTC. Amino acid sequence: CASSPGRGYEQYF. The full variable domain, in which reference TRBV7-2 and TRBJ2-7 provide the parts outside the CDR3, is GAGVSQSPSNKVTEKGKDVELRCDPISGHTALYWYRQSLGQGLEFLIYFQGNSAPDKSGLPSDRFSAERTGGSVSTLTIQRTQQEDSAVYLCASSPGRGYEQYFGPGTRLTVT.

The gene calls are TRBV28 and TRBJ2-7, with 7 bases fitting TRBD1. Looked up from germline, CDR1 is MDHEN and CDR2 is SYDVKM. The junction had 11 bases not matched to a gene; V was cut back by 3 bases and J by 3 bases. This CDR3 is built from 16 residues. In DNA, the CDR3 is TGTGCCAGCAGTTTGTCGGGCGAGGGGGCTTACTACGAGCAGTACTTC. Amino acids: CASSLSGEGAYYEQYF.

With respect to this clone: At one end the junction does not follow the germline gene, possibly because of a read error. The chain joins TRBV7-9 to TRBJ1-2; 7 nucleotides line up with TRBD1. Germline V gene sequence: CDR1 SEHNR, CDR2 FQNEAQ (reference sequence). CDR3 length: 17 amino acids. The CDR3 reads CSSSLGGSRDREGGYTF. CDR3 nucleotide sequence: TGTTCCAGCAGCTTAGGGGGAAGTAGAGACAGGGAAGGAGGCTACACCTTC.

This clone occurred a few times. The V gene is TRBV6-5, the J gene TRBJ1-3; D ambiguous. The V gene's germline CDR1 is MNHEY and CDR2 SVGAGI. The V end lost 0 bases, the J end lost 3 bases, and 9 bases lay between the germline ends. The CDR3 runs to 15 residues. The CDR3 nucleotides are TGTGCCAGCAGTTACTCGAACGGAGGTGGAAACACCATATATTTT. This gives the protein CASSYSNGGGNTIYF.

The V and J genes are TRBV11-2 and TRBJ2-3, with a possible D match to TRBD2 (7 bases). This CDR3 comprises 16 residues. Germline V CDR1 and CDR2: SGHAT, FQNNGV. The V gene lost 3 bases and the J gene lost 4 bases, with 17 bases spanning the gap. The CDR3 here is CASSLGVGGPADTQYF. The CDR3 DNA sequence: TGTGCCAGCAGCTTGGGGGTGGGGGGGCCCGCAGATACGCAGTATTTT.

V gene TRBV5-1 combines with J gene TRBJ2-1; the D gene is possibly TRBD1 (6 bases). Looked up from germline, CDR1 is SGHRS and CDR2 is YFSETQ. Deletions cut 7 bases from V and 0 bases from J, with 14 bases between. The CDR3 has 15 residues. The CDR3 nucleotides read TGCGCCAGCGGACCAGGGGTCCCCTCCTACAATGAGCAGTTCTTC. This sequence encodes CASGPGVPSYNEQFF.

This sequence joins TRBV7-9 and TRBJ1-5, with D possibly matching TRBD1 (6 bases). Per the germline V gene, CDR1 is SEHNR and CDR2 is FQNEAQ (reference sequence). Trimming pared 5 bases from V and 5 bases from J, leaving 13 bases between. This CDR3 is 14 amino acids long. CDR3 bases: TGTGCCAGCAGCCCGGGACACGGCCATCAGCCCCAGCATTTT. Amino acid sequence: CASSPGHGHQPQHF. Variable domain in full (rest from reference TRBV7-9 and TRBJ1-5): DTGVSQNPRHKITKRGQNVTFRCDPISEHNRLYWYRQTLGQGPEFLTYFQNEAQLEKSRLLSDRFSAERPKGSFSTLEIQRTEQGDSAMYLCASSPGHGHQPQHFGDGTRLSIL.

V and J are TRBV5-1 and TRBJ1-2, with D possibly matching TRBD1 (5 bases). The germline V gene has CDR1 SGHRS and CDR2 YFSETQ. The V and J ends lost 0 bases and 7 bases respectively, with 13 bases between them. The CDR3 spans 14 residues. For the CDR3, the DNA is TGCGCCAGCAGCTTGGTCCCGCAGGGAGGTGGCTACACCTTC. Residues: CASSLVPQGGGYTF.

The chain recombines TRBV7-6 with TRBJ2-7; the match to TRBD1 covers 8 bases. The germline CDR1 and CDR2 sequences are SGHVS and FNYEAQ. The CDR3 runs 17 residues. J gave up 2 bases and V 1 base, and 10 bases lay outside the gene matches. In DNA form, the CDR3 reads TGTGCCAGCAGCTTAGAAGTTCCAGGGACAGGTACCTACGAGCAGTACTTC. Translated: CASSLEVPGTGTYEQYF.

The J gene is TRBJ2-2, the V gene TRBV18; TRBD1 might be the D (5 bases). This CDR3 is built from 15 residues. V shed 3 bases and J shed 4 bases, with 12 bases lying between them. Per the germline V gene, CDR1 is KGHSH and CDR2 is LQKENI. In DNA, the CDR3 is TGTGCCAGCTCACCCGCCGACAGACCCACCGGGGAGCTGTTTTTT. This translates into CASSPADRPTGELFF.

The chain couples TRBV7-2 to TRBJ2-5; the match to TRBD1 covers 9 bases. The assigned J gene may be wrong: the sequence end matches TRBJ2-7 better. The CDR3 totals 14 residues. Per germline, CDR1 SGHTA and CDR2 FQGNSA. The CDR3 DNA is TGTGCCAGCAGTTTGACAGGGGGTCTCGACGAGCAGTACTTC. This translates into CASSLTGGLDEQYF.

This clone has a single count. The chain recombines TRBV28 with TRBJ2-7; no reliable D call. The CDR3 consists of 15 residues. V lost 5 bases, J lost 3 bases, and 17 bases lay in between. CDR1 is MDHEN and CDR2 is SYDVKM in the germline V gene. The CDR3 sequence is CASSPISPTLYEQYF. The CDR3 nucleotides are TGTGCCAGCAGTCCGATTTCCCCGACTCTCTACGAGCAGTACTTC. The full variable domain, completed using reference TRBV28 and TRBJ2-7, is DVKVTQSSRYLVKRTGEKVFLECVQDMDHENMFWYRQDPGLGLRLIYFSYDVKMKEKGDIPEGYSVSREKKERFSLILESASTNQTSMYLCASSPISPTLYEQYFGPGTRLTVT.

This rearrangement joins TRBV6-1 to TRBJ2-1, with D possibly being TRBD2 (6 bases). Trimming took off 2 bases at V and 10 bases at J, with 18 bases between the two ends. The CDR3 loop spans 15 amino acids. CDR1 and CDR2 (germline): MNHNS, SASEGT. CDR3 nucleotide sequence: TGTGCCAGCAGTGAATTGGCGGGGACCTTTGGGGAGCAGTTCTTC. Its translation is CASSELAGTFGEQFF.

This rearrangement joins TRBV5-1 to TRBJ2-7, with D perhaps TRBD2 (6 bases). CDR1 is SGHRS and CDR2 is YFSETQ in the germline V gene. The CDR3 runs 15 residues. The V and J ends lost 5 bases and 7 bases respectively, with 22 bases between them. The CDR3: CASREGPSGSWEQYF. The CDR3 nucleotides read TGCGCCAGCAGGGAGGGACCATCGGGGAGTTGGGAGCAGTACTTC.

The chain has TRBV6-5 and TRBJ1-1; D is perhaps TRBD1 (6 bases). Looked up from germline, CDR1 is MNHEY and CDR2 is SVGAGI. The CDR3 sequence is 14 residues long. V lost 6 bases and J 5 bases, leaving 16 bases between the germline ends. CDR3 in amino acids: CASSRGGRGTEAFF. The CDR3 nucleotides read TGTGCCAGCAGCCGGGGGGGGCGCGGAACTGAAGCTTTCTTT.

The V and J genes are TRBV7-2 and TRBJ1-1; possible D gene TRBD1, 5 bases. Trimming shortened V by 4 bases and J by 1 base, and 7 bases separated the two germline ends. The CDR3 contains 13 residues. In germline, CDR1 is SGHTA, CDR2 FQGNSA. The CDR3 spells CASSSGPNTEAFF. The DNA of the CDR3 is TGTGCCAGCAGCTCAGGGCCGAACACTGAAGCTTTCTTT.

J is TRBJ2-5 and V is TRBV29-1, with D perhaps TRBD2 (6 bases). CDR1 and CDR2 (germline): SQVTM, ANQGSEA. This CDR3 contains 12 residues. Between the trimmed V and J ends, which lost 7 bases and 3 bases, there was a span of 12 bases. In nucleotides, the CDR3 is TGCAGCGCAAAGCGGGTAGAAGAGACCCAGTACTTC. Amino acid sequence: CSAKRVEETQYF.

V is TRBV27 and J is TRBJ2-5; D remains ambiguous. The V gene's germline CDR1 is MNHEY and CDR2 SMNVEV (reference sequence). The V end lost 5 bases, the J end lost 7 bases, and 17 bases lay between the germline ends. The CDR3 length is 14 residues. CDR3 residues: CASSSAVPVGTQYF. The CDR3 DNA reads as TGTGCCAGCAGTAGCGCGGTACCGGTCGGGACCCAGTACTTC.

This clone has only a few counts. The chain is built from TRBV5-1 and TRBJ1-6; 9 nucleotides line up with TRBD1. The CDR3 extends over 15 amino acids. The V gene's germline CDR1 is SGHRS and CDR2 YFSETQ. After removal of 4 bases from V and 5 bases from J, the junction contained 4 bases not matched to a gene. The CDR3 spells CASSRWTGDNSPLHF. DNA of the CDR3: TGCGCCAGCAGCAGATGGACAGGGGATAATTCACCCCTCCACTTT.

For the CDR3, the DNA is TGCAGCTGGGGCGGAGAGACCCAGTACTTC. Amino acid sequence: CSWGGETQYF. The rearrangement uses TRBV29-1 and TRBJ2-5; a weak D match, TRBD1 (5 bases). CDR1 and CDR2 from the germline V gene are SQVTM and ANQGSEA. The length of the CDR3 is 10 residues. The V and J ends lost 8 bases and 4 bases respectively, with 8 bases between them.

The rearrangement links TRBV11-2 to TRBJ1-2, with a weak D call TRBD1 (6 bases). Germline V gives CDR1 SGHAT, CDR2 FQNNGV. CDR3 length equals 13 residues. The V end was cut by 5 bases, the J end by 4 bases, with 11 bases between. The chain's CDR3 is CASSARTVYGYTF. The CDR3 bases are TGTGCCAGCAGCGCCAGGACAGTCTATGGCTACACCTTC.

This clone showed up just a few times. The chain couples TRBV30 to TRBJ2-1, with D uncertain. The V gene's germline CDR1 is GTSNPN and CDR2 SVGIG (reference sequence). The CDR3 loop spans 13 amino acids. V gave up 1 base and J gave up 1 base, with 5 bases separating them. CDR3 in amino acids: CAWSDGSYNEQFF. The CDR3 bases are TGTGCCTGGAGTGACGGGTCCTACAATGAGCAGTTCTTC.

The CDR3 nucleotides are TGCGCCAGCAGCCTGGTGGAGGATGGCACAGATACGCAGTATTTT. Its protein is CASSLVEDGTDTQYF. This chain connects TRBV5-1 to TRBJ2-3; perhaps TRBD2 as D (5 bases). Germline V gene lookup returns CDR1 SGHRS and CDR2 YFSETQ. The V and J ends lost 4 bases and 1 base respectively, with 13 bases between them. The length of the CDR3 is 15 residues.

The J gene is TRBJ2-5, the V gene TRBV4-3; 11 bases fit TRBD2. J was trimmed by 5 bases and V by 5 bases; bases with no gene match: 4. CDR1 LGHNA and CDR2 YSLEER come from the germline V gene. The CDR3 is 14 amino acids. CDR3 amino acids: CASSSSGGRETQYF. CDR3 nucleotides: TGCGCCAGCAGCTCTAGCGGGGGGAGGGAGACCCAGTACTTC.

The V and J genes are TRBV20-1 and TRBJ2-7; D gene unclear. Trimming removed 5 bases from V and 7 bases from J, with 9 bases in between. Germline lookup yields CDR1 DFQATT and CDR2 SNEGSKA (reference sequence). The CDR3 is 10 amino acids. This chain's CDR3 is CSARHEEQYF. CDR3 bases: TGCAGTGCTCGCCATGAGGAGCAGTACTTC.

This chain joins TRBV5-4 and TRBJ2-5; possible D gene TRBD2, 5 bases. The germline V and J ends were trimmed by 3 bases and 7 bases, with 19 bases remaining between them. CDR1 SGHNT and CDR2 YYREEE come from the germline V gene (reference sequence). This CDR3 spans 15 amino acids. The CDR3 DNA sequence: TGTGCCAGCAGCTCCCCGGGCCGGGGATTGGGGACCCAGTACTTC. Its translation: CASSSPGRGLGTQYF.